Below, 14 T cell receptor beta chains from the same sample are listed, as sequenced in a study of T-cell reconstitution after alpha-beta-depleted transplantation in children. The library targeted TCRbeta and was prepared with unique molecular identifiers. One entry per CDR3 protein, called by TCRdb with MiXCR from the PCR reads. The table shows some 490,000 distinct CDR3 sequences, with under 15% occurring only once. The sample consisted of PBMCs from the stem cell graft donor, taken from the stem cell graft. These TCRs come from a human donor who donated a stem cell graft to a child with combined immunodeficiency.

This clonotype was detected a few times. This chain links TRBV29-1 with TRBJ2-7; 8 positions agree with TRBD1. V gave up 4 bases and J gave up 5 bases; unmatched junction bases: 13. This CDR3 is built from 15 residues. In germline, CDR1 is SQVTM, CDR2 ANQGSEA. CDR3 bases: TGCAGCGTTGGTACGGCGGGGACAGGAAACGACGAGCAGTACTTC. Translating it yields CSVGTAGTGNDEQYF.

The chain uses TRBV20-1 and TRBJ1-1; D unclear. The CDR3 spans 13 residues. Germline-derived CDR1 and CDR2 are DFQATT and SNEGSKA (reference sequence). V lost 2 bases to trimming and J lost 1 base, with 8 bases between them. CDR3 amino acids: CSARQYKNTEAFF. In DNA form, the CDR3 reads TGCAGTGCTAGACAGTACAAGAACACTGAAGCTTTCTTT.

The genes are TRBV5-1 and TRBJ2-3, with 10 bases that match TRBD2. This CDR3 region has 22 residues. Germline V gene sequence: CDR1 SGHRS, CDR2 YFSETQ. V lost 0 bases, J lost 4 bases, and 23 bases stayed unmatched. The CDR3 spells CASSLARGQRESSGSTPDTQYF. The CDR3 region has the DNA TGCGCCAGCAGCTTGGCCCGCGGGCAGCGGGAATCTAGCGGGAGTACCCCAGATACGCAGTATTTT.

The chain is built from TRBV5-1 and TRBJ2-7, with D possibly being TRBD1 or TRBD2 (5 bases each). Trimming took 0 bases from V and 2 from J, leaving 12 bases between them. Germline lookup yields CDR1 SGHRS and CDR2 YFSETQ. This CDR3 region has 15 residues. For the CDR3, the DNA is TGCGCCAGCAGCTTGGGGTCTGAGGGGCCCTACGAGCAGTACTTC. This gives the protein CASSLGSEGPYEQYF.

The CDR3 DNA follows: TGTGCCAGCAGTTTCTGGGGACCCGAGCAGTACTTC. This sequence encodes CASSFWGPEQYF. The chain carries TRBV12-3 or TRBV12-4 and TRBJ2-7, with D perhaps TRBD1 or TRBD2 (5 bases each). Trimming took 3 bases from V and 6 from J, leaving 9 bases between them. The CDR3 consists of 12 residues.

This clonotype was picked up a small number of times. The J gene is TRBJ1-4, the V gene TRBV4-2; D call uncertain. The germline gives CDR1 LGHNA, CDR2 YNFKEQ. This CDR3 spans 16 amino acids. The V end was cut by 0 bases, the J end by 7 bases, with 15 bases between. The CDR3: CASSQEGREYGEKLFF. In DNA, the CDR3 is TGTGCCAGCAGCCAAGAAGGAAGGGAATACGGTGAAAAACTGTTTTTT.

This clonotype was counted only a few times. This sequence joins TRBV7-9 and TRBJ2-2, with 10 nucleotides matching TRBD1. The CDR3 has 16 residues. Germline V gene sequence: CDR1 SEHNR, CDR2 FQNEAQ (reference sequence). V lost 5 bases, J lost 5 bases, and 8 bases stayed unmatched. This CDR3 is CASSPPDRGATGELFF. CDR3 nucleotides: TGTGCCAGCAGCCCACCGGACAGGGGGGCGACCGGGGAGCTGTTTTTT.

The chain links TRBV19 to TRBJ2-1, with D possibly being TRBD2 (6 bases). Trimming removed 4 bases from V and 3 bases from J, with 10 bases in between. The CDR3 has 14 residues. Germline V lookup: CDR1 LNHDA, CDR2 SQIVND (reference sequence). The chain's CDR3 is CASSTGGDYNEQFF. DNA of the CDR3: TGTGCCAGTAGTACCGGCGGGGACTACAATGAGCAGTTCTTC.

The chain combines TRBV7-2 with TRBJ2-3; D may be TRBD1 or TRBD2 (7 bases each). From germline, CDR1 is SGHTA and CDR2 FQGNSA. V was shortened by 7 bases and J by 4 bases, with 18 bases between the two germline ends. The length of the CDR3 is 15 residues. For the CDR3, the DNA is TGTGCCAGCAAATCCCAGGGGGGGCGATCAGATACGCAGTATTTT. Amino acids: CASKSQGGRSDTQYF.

V usage is TRBV5-1 and J usage is TRBJ2-5, with D possibly TRBD1 on 6 matching bases. CDR3 length: 15 amino acids. Germline loops: CDR1 SGHRS, CDR2 YFSETQ. Trimming left V 0 bases short and J 5 bases short, with 14 bases between. CDR3 loop: CASSLDLGAGETQYF. The CDR3 nucleotides read TGCGCCAGCAGCTTGGATTTGGGGGCTGGGGAGACCCAGTACTTC.

J is TRBJ2-7 and V is TRBV12-3 or TRBV12-4, with 8 nucleotides matching TRBD1. This CDR3 spans 16 amino acids. V shed 5 bases, J shed 9 bases, and the junction held 18 bases outside the gene matches. This chain's CDR3 is CASSPVEGQGARGQYF. In DNA form, the CDR3 reads TGTGCCAGCAGTCCTGTGGAGGGGCAGGGGGCGAGGGGGCAGTACTTC.

This clonotype was seen more than once but under ten times. The chain links TRBV11-3 to TRBJ2-1; 8 bases fit TRBD1. Per the germline V gene, CDR1 is SGHNT and CDR2 is YENEEA. The CDR3 is made up of 17 amino acids. V was pared by 3 bases and J by 1 base, with 8 bases of the junction left unmatched. The CDR3 DNA reads TGTGCCAGCAGCTTCAGGGGGCTAGCAATATCCTACAATGAGCAGTTCTTC. Residues: CASSFRGLAISYNEQFF.

This clonotype was observed a few times. The chain employs TRBV15 and TRBJ1-2, with 7 bases identical to TRBD1. J gave up 2 bases and V 3 bases, and 3 bases lay outside the gene matches. The CDR3 contains 14 residues. Germline V CDR1 and CDR2: LNHNV, YYDKDF (reference sequence). In nucleotides, the CDR3 is TGTGCCACCAGCAGGGACAGGAGCAACTATGGCTACACCTTC. Translation: CATSRDRSNYGYTF.

This chain uses TRBV13 with TRBJ1-5; TRBD1 matches 8 bases. The CDR3 consists of 15 residues. V trimming: 5 bases; J trimming: 2 bases; junction bases outside the gene matches: 5. The germline V gene encodes CDR1 PRHDT and CDR2 FYEKMQ (reference sequence). CDR3 region: CASSHRGGGNQPQHF. The CDR3 DNA follows: TGTGCCAGCAGCCACAGGGGGGGGGGCAATCAGCCCCAGCATTTT.